The 11 T cell receptor beta chains listed next were all sequenced from one sample in a study of blood T cell repertoires in COVID-19. Data came from immunoSEQ multiplex PCR; TCRdb stores just in-frame clones and leaves some out. The sample consists of some 120,000 clones, around 85% of them appearing once. Sequencing input: peripheral blood. Receptor source: a woman aged 50 to 60 who had recovered from COVID-19.

CDR3 DNA: TGTGCCAGCAGCCCAAACCCTAGCGGGGGAGGGGATACGCAGTATTTT. The encoded protein is CASSPNPSGGGDTQYF. The rearrangement uses TRBV9 and TRBJ2-3; 10 bases map to TRBD2. Germline V CDR1 and CDR2: SGDLS, YYNGEE. The CDR3 has 16 residues. J was trimmed by 6 bases and V by 4 bases; bases with no gene match: 11.

The chain recombines TRBV30 with TRBJ2-3; 10 bases align to TRBD1. V was pared by 5 bases and J by 4 bases, with 9 bases of the junction left unmatched. CDR1 and CDR2 from the germline V gene are GTSNPN and SVGIG (reference sequence). The CDR3 has 15 residues. For the CDR3, the DNA is TGTGCCTGGTACCCGCGGGACAGGGGCGCAGATACGCAGTATTTT. Amino acids: CAWYPRDRGADTQYF.

The chain combines TRBV9 with TRBJ2-2; TRBD2 is a possible D gene (7 bases). The CDR3 extends over 14 amino acids. Germline lookup yields CDR1 SGDLS and CDR2 YYNGEE. Trimming removed 4 bases from V and 6 bases from J, with 13 bases in between. The CDR3 here is CASSPEGGPGELFF. CDR3 in DNA: TGTGCCAGCAGCCCCGAGGGGGGGCCCGGGGAGCTGTTTTTT.

The chain links TRBV19 to TRBJ2-2, with D unresolved. Looked up from germline, CDR1 is LNHDA and CDR2 is SQIVND (reference sequence). Trimming stripped 1 base from V and 2 bases from J, with 8 bases between. The CDR3 has 15 amino acids. In DNA form, the CDR3 reads TGTGCCAGTAGTATAGGAACCTACAACACCGGGGAGCTGTTTTTT. Encoded protein: CASSIGTYNTGELFF. The full variable domain, with the rest looked up from reference TRBV19 and TRBJ2-2, is DGGITQSPKYLFRKEGQNVTLSCEQNLNHDAMYWYRQDPGQGLRLIYYSQIVNDFQKGDIAEGYSVSREKKESFPLTVTSAQKNPTAFYLCASSIGTYNTGELFFGEGSRLTVL.

The chain is built from TRBV5-6 and TRBJ2-3, with TRBD2 identical over 16 bases. CDR1 and CDR2 (germline): SGHDT, YYEEEE. Trimming cost V 4 bases and J 4 bases; bases outside gene matches: 6. This CDR3 spans 17 amino acids. This CDR3 reads CASSISGTSGGADTQYF. As DNA, the CDR3 is TGTGCCAGCAGCATATCCGGGACTAGCGGGGGGGCAGATACGCAGTATTTT.

The rearrangement uses TRBV6-2 or TRBV6-3 and TRBJ2-1; D perhaps matches TRBD2 (5 bases). This CDR3 comprises 13 residues. V was trimmed by 0 bases and J by 9 bases, leaving 9 bases between them. Germline V gene data show CDR1 as MNHEY and CDR2 as SVGEGT. This CDR3 is CASSYSRTGEQFF. The DNA of the CDR3 is TGTGCCAGCAGTTACTCACGGACTGGTGAGCAGTTCTTC.

This chain joins TRBV2 and TRBJ2-3, with D unclear. With 7 bases removed from V and 1 base from J, the gap between germline ends came to 9 bases. CDR3 length: 13 residues. Germline assignment: CDR1 SNHLY and CDR2 FYNNEI. In nucleotides, the CDR3 is TGTGCCAGCATGGAGTCGCGCACAGATACGCAGTATTTT. Its protein product is CASMESRTDTQYF. The entire variable domain, with the rest obtained from reference TRBV2 and TRBJ2-3, is as follows: EPEVTQTPSHQVTQMGQEVILRCVPISNHLYFYWYRQILGQKVEFLVSFYNNEISEKSEIFDDQFSVERPDGSNFTLKIRSTKLEDSAMYFCASMESRTDTQYFGPGTRLTVL.

The chain uses TRBV7-3 and TRBJ2-5; 13 bases match TRBD2. The CDR3 runs 16 residues. CDR1 SGHTA and CDR2 FQGTGA come from the germline V gene. V gave up 5 bases and J gave up 4 bases; unmatched junction bases: 7. DNA of the CDR3: TGTGCCAGCAGCCCCGCACTAGCGGGAGGGTCAGAGACCCAGTACTTC. Translating gives CASSPALAGGSETQYF.

V gene TRBV11-3 combines with J gene TRBJ2-5; TRBD1 agrees at 7 bases. The CDR3 is made up of 16 amino acids. V lost 1 base and J lost 1; bases outside the gene matches: 6. The germline V gene encodes CDR1 SGHNT and CDR2 YENEEA. The CDR3: CASSLVGQLLQETQYF. The CDR3 coding sequence is TGTGCCAGCAGCTTAGTGGGACAGTTGCTCCAAGAGACCCAGTACTTC.

V usage is TRBV27 and J usage is TRBJ2-5; TRBD2 is a possible D gene (6 bases). V gave up 2 bases and J gave up 1 base, with 8 bases separating them. This CDR3 has 14 amino acids. CDR1 is MNHEY, CDR2 SMNVEV, per germline (reference sequence). The DNA for the CDR3 is TGTGCCAGCAGTTTAATGGGGGGCCAAGAGACCCAGTACTTC. It encodes CASSLMGGQETQYF.

This clone has only one observation. The rearrangement links TRBV30 to TRBJ2-7; D remains ambiguous. Germline CDR1 and CDR2: GTSNPN and SVGIG (reference sequence). Deletions cut 5 bases from V and 3 bases from J, with 11 bases between. The CDR3 has 12 residues. CDR3 nucleotide sequence: TGTGCCTGGGGCAGGCTTGGCTACGAGCAGTACTTC. This translates into CAWGRLGYEQYF.